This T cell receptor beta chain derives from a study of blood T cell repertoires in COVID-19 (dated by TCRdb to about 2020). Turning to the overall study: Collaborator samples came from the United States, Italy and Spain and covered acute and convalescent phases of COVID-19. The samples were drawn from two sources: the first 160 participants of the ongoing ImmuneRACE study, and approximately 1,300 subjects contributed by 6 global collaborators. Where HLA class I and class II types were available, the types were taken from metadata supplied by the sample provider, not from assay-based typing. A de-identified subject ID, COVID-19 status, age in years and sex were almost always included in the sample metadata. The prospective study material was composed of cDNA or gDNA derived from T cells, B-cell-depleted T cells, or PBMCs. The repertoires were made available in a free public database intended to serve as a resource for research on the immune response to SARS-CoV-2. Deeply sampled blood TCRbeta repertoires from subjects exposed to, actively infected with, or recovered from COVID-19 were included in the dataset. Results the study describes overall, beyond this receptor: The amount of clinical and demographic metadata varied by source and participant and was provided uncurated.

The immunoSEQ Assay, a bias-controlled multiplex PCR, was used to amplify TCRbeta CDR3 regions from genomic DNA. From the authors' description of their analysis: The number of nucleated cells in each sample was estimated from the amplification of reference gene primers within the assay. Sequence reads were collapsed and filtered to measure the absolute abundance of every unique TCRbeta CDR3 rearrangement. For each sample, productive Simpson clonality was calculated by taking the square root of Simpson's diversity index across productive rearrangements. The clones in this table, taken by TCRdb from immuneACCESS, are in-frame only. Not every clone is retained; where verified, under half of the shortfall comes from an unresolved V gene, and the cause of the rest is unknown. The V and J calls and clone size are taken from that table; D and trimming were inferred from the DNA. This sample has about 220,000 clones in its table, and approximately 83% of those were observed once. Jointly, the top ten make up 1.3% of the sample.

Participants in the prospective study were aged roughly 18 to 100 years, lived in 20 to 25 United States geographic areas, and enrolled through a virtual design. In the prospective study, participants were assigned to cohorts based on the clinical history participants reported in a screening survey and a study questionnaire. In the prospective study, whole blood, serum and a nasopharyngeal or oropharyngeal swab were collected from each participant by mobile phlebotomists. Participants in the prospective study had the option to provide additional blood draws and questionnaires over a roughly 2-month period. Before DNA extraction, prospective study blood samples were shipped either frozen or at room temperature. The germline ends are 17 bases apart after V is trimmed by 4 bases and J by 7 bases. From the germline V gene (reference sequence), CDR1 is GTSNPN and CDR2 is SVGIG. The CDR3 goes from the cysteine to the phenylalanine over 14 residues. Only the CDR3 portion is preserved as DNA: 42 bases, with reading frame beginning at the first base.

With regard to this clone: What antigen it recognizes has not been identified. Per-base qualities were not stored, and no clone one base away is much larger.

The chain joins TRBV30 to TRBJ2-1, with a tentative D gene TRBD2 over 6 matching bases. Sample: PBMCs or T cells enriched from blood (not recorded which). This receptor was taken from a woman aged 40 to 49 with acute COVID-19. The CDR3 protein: CAWTPLAPRNEQFF. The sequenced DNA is TGTGCCTGGACCCCCCTAGCGCCCCGGAATGAGCAGTTCTTC.